Below, 29 T cell receptor beta chains from the same sample are listed, as sequenced in a study of early T cells in non-severe SARS-CoV-2 infection. In TCRdb, the 5' RACE reads were re-called with MiXCR into one record per CDR3 protein. This sample has about 39,000 distinct CDR3 sequences, with roughly 5% found just once. Sequencing used whole blood. The receptors were sampled from an adult who was a healthcare worker with PCR-confirmed SARS-CoV-2 infection or an uninfected control (not recorded which).

This clonotype was counted at least ten times. The chain links TRBV15 to TRBJ2-2; D may be TRBD1 or TRBD2 (5 bases each). CDR1 is LNHNV and CDR2 is YYDKDF in the germline V gene (reference sequence). The CDR3 covers 14 residues. With 2 bases removed from V and 4 bases from J, the gap between germline ends came to 8 bases. CDR3 coding DNA: TGTGCCACCAGCAGACCTGGGACCACCGGGGAGCTGTTTTTT. Translating it yields CATSRPGTTGELFF.

This clonotype has a handful of counts. The gene calls are TRBV5-1 and TRBJ2-7, with TRBD1 matching 10 bases. The V segment lost 4 bases and the J segment 6 bases; nucleotides outside the gene matches: 10. The CDR3 runs 15 residues. The germline CDR1 and CDR2 sequences are SGHRS and YFSETQ. The CDR3 loop is CASSLPGTGVSEQYF. DNA for the CDR3: TGCGCCAGCAGCCTTCCCGGGACAGGGGTTTCCGAGCAGTACTTC.

This clonotype was detected a few times. The chain has TRBV11-2 and TRBJ1-1; D is unclear. This CDR3 is 15 amino acids long. Germline assignment: CDR1 SGHAT and CDR2 FQNNGV. V was pared by 4 bases and J by 0 bases, with 12 bases between. CDR3 residues: CASSSGRAMNTEAFF. Here the CDR3 DNA reads TGTGCCAGCAGCTCAGGACGGGCTATGAACACTGAAGCTTTCTTT.

This clonotype has at least ten counts. V is TRBV29-1 and J is TRBJ1-1, with D tentatively TRBD1 (6 bases). CDR1 SQVTM and CDR2 ANQGSEA come from the germline V gene. The CDR3 spans 13 residues. Trimming pared 6 bases from V and 4 bases from J, leaving 15 bases between. The CDR3 here is CSVVGQYFTEAFF. DNA of the CDR3: TGCAGCGTAGTTGGACAGTATTTCACTGAAGCTTTCTTT.

This clonotype was seen a handful of times. V is TRBV3-1 and J is TRBJ2-4; TRBD1 agrees at 7 bases. Germline lookup yields CDR1 LGHDT and CDR2 YNNKEL (reference sequence). The CDR3 contains 13 residues. Trimming cost V 6 bases and J 5 bases; bases outside gene matches: 4. The CDR3 DNA sequence: TGTGCCAGCAGTAACAGGGGAGAAAACATTCAGTACTTC. Translated: CASSNRGENIQYF.

The chain combines TRBV12-3 or TRBV12-4 with TRBJ1-6; the D gene is possibly TRBD1 (6 bases). V was clipped by 7 bases and J by 4 bases, with 14 bases between them. CDR3 size: 15 residues. The CDR3 nucleotides read TGTGCCAGCACTCAGACAGGATTATATAATTCACCCCTCCACTTT. Translation: CASTQTGLYNSPLHF.

This clonotype was seen a handful of times. The rearrangement links TRBV28 to TRBJ2-5, with 13 bases matching TRBD2. Germline loops: CDR1 MDHEN, CDR2 SYDVKM. With V trimmed by 4 bases and J by 4 bases, 15 bases remained unmatched. There are 19 residues in the CDR3. CDR3 protein: CASSSRIGLAGVGGETQYF. CDR3 sequence (DNA): TGTGCCAGCAGTTCAAGGATTGGACTAGCGGGAGTAGGAGGAGAGACCCAGTACTTC.

This clonotype has at least ten counts. This chain links TRBV7-9 with TRBJ2-1; maybe TRBD1 (6 bases). This CDR3 has 14 amino acids. Trimming took 1 base from V and 5 from J, leaving 9 bases between them. Germline CDR1 and CDR2: SEHNR and FQNEAQ (reference sequence). The CDR3 region has the DNA TGTGCCAGCAGCTTAGACACAGGGAACAATGAGCAGTTCTTC. It yields the protein CASSLDTGNNEQFF.

The sample holds many counts of this clonotype. The V call is TRBV27, the J call TRBJ2-7, with 7 bases matching TRBD1. CDR3 size: 13 residues. Per the germline V gene, CDR1 is MNHEY and CDR2 is SMNVEV (reference sequence). V was pared by 5 bases and J by 9 bases, with 10 bases of the junction left unmatched. The CDR3 reads CASSQQTGSRQYF. The CDR3 region has the DNA TGTGCCAGCAGTCAACAGACAGGGAGTAGGCAGTACTTC.

This clonotype was observed at least ten times. The chain combines TRBV20-1 with TRBJ2-1; TRBD2 matches 10 bases. The CDR3 is 15 residues long. V lost 2 bases, J lost 8 bases, and 9 bases stayed unmatched. Germline CDR1 reads DFQATT; CDR2 reads SNEGSKA (reference sequence). Written as DNA, the CDR3 is TGCAGTGCTAGAAGCGGGAGGGCCGTCCTCCATGAGCAGTTCTTC. As protein: CSARSGRAVLHEQFF.

There are a few counts of this clonotype. The chain recombines TRBV7-2 with TRBJ2-1; D not certain. This CDR3 has 13 residues. V was pared by 3 bases and J by 10 bases, with 13 bases between. Germline CDR1 and CDR2: SGHTA and FQGNSA. The CDR3 is CASSFVTSSEQFF. The CDR3, as DNA: TGTGCCAGCAGCTTTGTAACTTCGAGCGAGCAGTTCTTC.

This clonotype was recorded at least ten times. The chain combines TRBV7-3 with TRBJ2-3; D uncertain. Germline V CDR1 and CDR2: SGHTA, FQGTGA. The CDR3 sequence is 15 residues long. V shed 2 bases and J shed 1 base, with 10 bases lying between them. The CDR3 protein is CASSLSARGTDTQYF. CDR3 sequence (DNA): TGTGCCAGCAGCTTATCTGCTAGGGGCACAGATACGCAGTATTTT.

This clonotype has just a few counts. This chain links TRBV6-5 with TRBJ1-6; the match to TRBD1 covers 9 bases. The ends lost 5 bases at V and 1 base at J; junction bases unmatched: 3. Per germline, CDR1 MNHEY and CDR2 SVGAGI. The CDR3 length is 16 residues. CDR3 in amino acids: CASSTGQGSYNSPLHF. Written as DNA, the CDR3 is TGTGCCAGCAGTACCGGACAGGGGTCCTATAATTCACCCCTCCACTTT.

This clonotype was picked up many times. The rearrangement joins TRBV7-2 to TRBJ2-5; possibly TRBD1 for D (5 bases). The germline CDR1 and CDR2 sequences are SGHTA and FQGNSA. This CDR3 has 13 amino acids. V was pared by 3 bases and J by 4 bases, with 9 bases between. The CDR3 DNA reads as TGTGCCAGCAGCTTTCGTGACAGAGAGACCCAGTACTTC. As protein: CASSFRDRETQYF.

The V and J genes are TRBV21-1 and TRBJ1-1; the table's D call, TRBD1, has no DNA check behind it. TRBV21-1 is marked as a pseudogene. The length of the CDR3 is 15 residues. The DNA for the CDR3 is TGTGCCACGTATTCAGGGGGGATGTTGAACACTGAAGCTTTCTTT. Translated, it gives CATYSGGMLNTEAFF.

On this clonotype itself: With a much larger clone just one base away, this may be a read error. The chain recombines TRBV3-1 with TRBJ1-5, with TRBD1 matching 7 bases. Germline lookup yields CDR1 LGHDT and CDR2 YNNKEL (reference sequence). The CDR3 runs 14 residues. The CDR3 nucleotides are TGTACCAGCAGCCAGACAGGGAGCAATCAGCCCCAGCATTTT. It specifies CTSSQTGSNQPQHF.

This clonotype came up many times. V and J are TRBV7-8 and TRBJ2-2; D remains ambiguous. CDR3 length: 14 residues. Germline lookup yields CDR1 SGHVS and CDR2 FQNEAQ. V gave up 2 bases and J gave up 4 bases, with 8 bases separating them. The CDR3 region is CASSLTVSTGELFF. In nucleotides, the CDR3 is TGTGCCAGCAGCTTAACAGTCTCCACCGGGGAGCTGTTTTTT.

There are many counts of this clonotype. The chain joins TRBV12-3 or TRBV12-4 to TRBJ2-3, with TRBD1 matching over 7 bases. V shed 6 bases, J shed 3 bases, and the junction held 9 bases outside the gene matches. The CDR3 consists of 15 residues. CDR3 sequence reads: CASSFPQGSTDTQYF. Here the CDR3 DNA reads TGTGCCAGCAGCTTTCCACAGGGGTCGACAGATACGCAGTATTTT.

This clonotype was recorded many times. The rearrangement joins TRBV19 to TRBJ1-2; D gene unclear. CDR1 LNHDA and CDR2 SQIVND come from the germline V gene (reference sequence). CDR3 length: 14 residues. Between the trimmed V and J ends, which lost 7 bases and 4 bases, there was a span of 16 bases. The CDR3 DNA is TGTGCCAGTAAGCTTCAGCCTACCGTCTATGGCTACACCTTC. Encoded protein: CASKLQPTVYGYTF.

The table lists this clonotype with many counts. At one end, the junction sequence differs from germline, possibly due to a read error. The V and J genes are TRBV20-1 and TRBJ1-2; a possible D gene is TRBD1 (6 bases). Germline lookup yields CDR1 DFQATT and CDR2 SNEGSKA (reference sequence). The CDR3 contains 13 residues. Here the CDR3 reads CSARGQLNYGYTF. CDR3 DNA: TGCAGTGCCAGAGGACAGCTTAACTATGGCTACACCTTC.

The table lists this clonotype with many counts. The rearrangement uses TRBV11-3 and TRBJ2-1; the D gene is possibly TRBD2 (6 bases). This CDR3 has 15 amino acids. Germline V gene data show CDR1 as SGHNT and CDR2 as YENEEA. Trimming pared 5 bases from V and 6 bases from J, leaving 17 bases between. The CDR3 coding sequence is TGTGCCAGCAGCATCGCCGGGACCGGGGGCAATGAGCAGTTCTTC. This codes for CASSIAGTGGNEQFF.

This clonotype was detected only a few times. The V call is TRBV7-8, the J call TRBJ1-6; D is unresolved. The length of the CDR3 is 12 residues. V was pared by 2 bases and J by 7 bases, with 3 bases between. CDR1 is SGHVS and CDR2 is FQNEAQ in the germline V gene. CDR3 sequence (DNA): TGTGCCAGCAGCTTAATCAATTCACCCCTCCACTTT. Its protein is CASSLINSPLHF. Looking up the rest from reference TRBV7-8 and TRBJ1-6 gives the full variable domain: GAGVSQSPRYKVAKRGQDVALRCDPISGHVSLFWYQQALGQGPEFLTYFQNEAQLDKSGLPSDRFFAERPEGSVSTLKIQRTQQEDSAVYLCASSLINSPLHFGNGTRLTVT.

The table lists this clonotype with a few counts. DNA for the CDR3: TGTGCCAGCAGCTTAGGGGACTGGACCGGCACAGATACGCAGTATTTT. This sequence encodes CASSLGDWTGTDTQYF. The V call is TRBV7-9, the J call TRBJ2-3, with D perhaps matching TRBD2 (6 bases). Trimming left V 1 base short and J 1 base short, with 12 bases between. CDR1 is SEHNR and CDR2 is FQNEAQ in the germline V gene (reference sequence). This CDR3 has 16 residues.

A remark on this clonotype: One junction end disagrees with the germline gene, perhaps due to a read error. The chain is built from TRBV5-1 and TRBJ2-3; 14 nucleotides align to TRBD2. Per germline, CDR1 SGHRS and CDR2 YFSETQ. The CDR3 sequence is 16 residues long. CDR3 DNA sequence: TGCGCCAGCAGCACCGGGACTAGCGGGGGCACTGATACGCAGTATTTT. Protein sequence: CASSTGTSGGTDTQYF.

A remark on this clonotype: At one boundary the junction diverges from the germline segment, which might be a read error. V and J are TRBV7-8 and TRBJ2-7; D may match TRBD1 or TRBD2 (6 bases each). From germline, CDR1 is SGHVS and CDR2 FQNEAQ. The CDR3 consists of 17 residues. As DNA, the CDR3 is TGTGTCAGCAGCTTAGCGGTAATGAGCACAGGGAGCTACGAGCAGTACTTC. It yields the protein CVSSLAVMSTGSYEQYF.

This clonotype was counted a few times. The chain combines TRBV29-1 with TRBJ2-2; D possibly corresponds to TRBD1 (5 bases). The CDR3 contains 14 residues. Germline V gene sequence: CDR1 SQVTM, CDR2 ANQGSEA. V was trimmed by 2 bases and J by 4 bases, leaving 11 bases between them. The CDR3 bases are TGCAGCGTTGAAAGGGGCACAGGCACCGGGGAGCTGTTTTTT. Protein product: CSVERGTGTGELFF.

Many counts were recorded for this clonotype. At one end, the junction sequence differs from germline, possibly due to a read error. This rearrangement joins TRBV11-2 to TRBJ1-2; 10 nucleotides agree with TRBD1. This CDR3 is 13 amino acids long. Germline V CDR1 and CDR2: SGHAT, FQNNGV. In DNA, the CDR3 is TGTGCCAGCAGCCTAGACAGGGGGCGAGGCTACACCTTC. Its protein is CASSLDRGRGYTF. The full variable domain, completed using reference TRBV11-2 and TRBJ1-2, is EAGVAQSPRYKIIEKRQSVAFWCNPISGHATLYWYQQILGQGPKLLIQFQNNGVVDDSQLPKDRFSAERLKGVDSTLKIQPAKLEDSAVYLCASSLDRGRGYTFGSGTRLTVV.

This clonotype was seen many times. The J gene is TRBJ1-6, the V gene TRBV7-3; 7 positions agree with TRBD1. Germline CDR1 is SGHTA and CDR2 is FQGTGA. CDR3 size: 13 residues. V dropped 6 bases and J dropped 8; count of bases not matched to a gene: 4. The CDR3 bases are TGTGCCAGCAGTTTTACAGGGGATTCACCCCTCCACTTT. Residues: CASSFTGDSPLHF.

The gene calls are TRBV6-6 and TRBJ2-7; 9 bases are a match to TRBD2. CDR1 MNHNY and CDR2 SVGAGI come from the germline V gene (reference sequence). The CDR3 loop spans 15 amino acids. Trimming removed 2 bases from V and 1 base from J; junction bases left unmatched: 3. The CDR3 sequence is CASSYALAGSYEQYF. The DNA of the CDR3 is TGTGCCAGCAGTTACGCCCTAGCGGGGTCCTACGAGCAGTACTTC.